A single sample is the source of the 7 T cell receptor beta chains below, sequenced in a study of spatial heterogeneity in lung cancer. The study's findings and limits: Tracking of tumor mutation counts was seen in expanded intratumoral alpha and beta TCR counts.

Their target antigens are unknown. One entry per CDR3 protein results from TCRdb running MiXCR on the 5' RACE reads. The sample yields about 3,600 distinct CDR3 sequences, 15% seen once. Documented time point: sample taken at primary tumor resection. Sequencing was performed on lung tumor tissue, taken at surgery. The receptor set was obtained from a female donor with early-stage non-small cell lung cancer.

This clonotype is judged medium-sized. The rearrangement joins TRBV20-1 to TRBJ2-1; no clear D. Germline CDR1 DFQATT, CDR2 SNEGSKA (reference sequence). The CDR3 spans 14 residues. V was pared by 4 bases and J by 8 bases, with 18 bases between. CDR3 DNA sequence: TGCAGTGCTATGACCGACCGGCAGTTTGATGAGCAGTTCTTC. Its translation: CSAMTDRQFDEQFF.

This clonotype is categorized as medium-sized. This chain uses TRBV5-1 with TRBJ2-1, with TRBD2 identical over 9 bases. V lost 0 bases and J lost 5; bases outside the gene matches: 0. The CDR3 sequence is 14 residues long. Per germline, CDR1 SGHRS and CDR2 YFSETQ. The CDR3 DNA reads as TGCGCCAGCAGCTTGGTAGCGGGGGACAATGAGCAGTTCTTC. Its translation is CASSLVAGDNEQFF.

In its sample, this clonotype ranks as large. V gene TRBV6-5 combines with J gene TRBJ1-1, with 7 bases aligning to TRBD1. The CDR3 totals 13 residues. Germline V gene sequence: CDR1 MNHEY, CDR2 SVGAGI. Unmatched junction bases numbered 3, after V lost 2 bases and J lost 6 bases. The CDR3 spells CASSYQGVAEAFF. CDR3 nucleotides: TGTGCCAGCAGTTACCAGGGGGTTGCTGAAGCTTTCTTT.

By share of the sample, this clonotype is medium-sized. The chain is built from TRBV4-3 and TRBJ1-1, with unresolved D. V dropped 0 bases and J dropped 3 bases, with 8 bases sitting between them. The CDR3 loop spans 14 amino acids. Germline-derived CDR1 and CDR2 are LGHNA and YSLEER. The CDR3 sequence is CASSQDPRDTEAFF. The CDR3 bases are TGCGCCAGCAGCCAAGATCCGAGGGACACTGAAGCTTTCTTT.

This clonotype appeared a few times. This chain connects TRBV30 to TRBJ1-5, with D possibly matching TRBD1 (6 bases). The ends were cut back, 6 bases at V and 4 bases at J, with 16 bases in the middle. The CDR3 contains 14 residues. Germline values: CDR1 GTSNPN, CDR2 SVGIG (reference sequence). The CDR3 loop is CACSTGQINQPQHF. In DNA form, the CDR3 reads TGTGCCTGTTCCACTGGACAGATAAATCAGCCCCAGCATTTT.

This clonotype is medium-sized (0.01 to 0.1%) in the sample. The gene calls are TRBV19 and TRBJ1-5, with 7 bases lining up with TRBD1. This CDR3 is 16 amino acids long. Germline V gene data show CDR1 as LNHDA and CDR2 as SQIVND (reference sequence). V shed 5 bases, J shed 2 bases, and the junction held 9 bases outside the gene matches. The CDR3 protein is CASSPRQGLGNQPQHF. CDR3 bases: TGTGCCAGTAGTCCACGACAGGGTCTCGGCAATCAGCCCCAGCATTTT.

Sample share makes this clonotype medium-sized (0.01 to 0.1%). This rearrangement joins TRBV7-2 to TRBJ1-2; D not resolved. V was pared by 5 bases and J by 0 bases, with 16 bases between. Germline lookup yields CDR1 SGHTA and CDR2 FQGNSA. This CDR3 spans 16 amino acids. CDR3 DNA: TGTGCCAGCAGCAGATCCGGGCCCTGGACTAACTATGGCTACACCTTC. Translation gives CASSRSGPWTNYGYTF.